The following is a T cell receptor (beta chain) sequence with its context. Antigen: not known. Methods used by the authors: Filtering differed because ImmunoSEQ produced junction-only sequences that carried no quality scores. TCRdb's copy holds only in-frame clones and misses some; the assay was immunoSEQ multiplex PCR. That table is the source of V, J and clone size, and D and trimming were worked out from the DNA. In the table there are approximately 2,000,000 clones, 80% to 95% of which are singletons. The data are from a study of shared clonotypes between healthy human individuals. Study-wide results and caveats: Sharing across a handful of donors was seen in 4.5% to 5.5% of naive CD4 clonotypes.

Trimming left V 3 bases short and J 5 bases short, with 15 bases between. The CDR3 loop spans 14 amino acids. Germline V CDR1 and CDR2: SGDLS, YYNGEE. CD8 cells classed as naive were CD45RO-negative and positively selected for CCR7, excluding terminally differentiated effector memory CD45RA+ cells. The sequencing input was naive CD8+ T cells from PBMCs. The gene calls are TRBV9 and TRBJ2-7; D possibly corresponds to TRBD1 (6 bases). The clonotype originates from a man between 18 and 29 years old in good health. Some clones in this sample may be carry-over from other donors' samples. The CDR3 here is CASSEWDTSHEQYF. CDR3 sequence (DNA): TGTGCCAGCAGCGAGTGGGACACGTCCCACGAGCAGTACTTC.